The clone carrying this T cell receptor beta chain was counted many times. This entry comes from a study of T cells in Graves' hyperthyroidism and ophthalmopathy. Subjects with ophthalmopathy showed a Clinical Activity Score no lower than 3, a NOSPECS grade no lower than 4, and a duration shorter than 3 months. Template material for amplifying TCR beta CDR3 regions consisted of RNA transcripts. First-round RT-PCR with HTBI primers amplified the TCR CDR3 region. From the multiplex PCR reads, TCRdb called clonotypes with MiXCR, one entry per CDR3 protein. The table lists more than 500,000 distinct CDR3 sequences, about 14% of them singletons. The CDR3 is 14 residues long. Germline V lookup: CDR1 MNHEY, CDR2 SVGEGT. The V segment lost 6 bases and the J segment 4 bases; nucleotides outside the gene matches: 1.

This rearrangement joins TRBV6-2 or TRBV6-3 to TRBJ2-2; 11 bases map to TRBD1. The clonotype comes from a woman in her forties with Graves' ophthalmopathy. The sequencing sample was made of blood. The CDR3 DNA reads TGTGCCAGCAGAGGGACAGGGGGCACCGGGGAGCTGTTTTTT. Amino acids: CASRGTGGTGELFF.